These T cell receptor beta chains were read from a single sample in a study of T cell responses to AZD1222 COVID-19 vaccine. Sequenced by immunoSEQ multiplex PCR; TCRdb stores in-frame clones only, minus some. There are 130,000 to 150,000 clones in the sample; 85% to 95% occur only once, and 12% lies in the top ten. Sequencing was performed on peripheral blood, taken after recovery from COVID-19. The receptors were gathered from an adult who had recovered from COVID-19. Each CDR3 is given with its conserved first and last residue. A D gene is named only where the DNA matches it firmly. The size field is filled for only some rows; it gives once, few, many or a size class.

CDR3nt | CDR3aa | j_gene | d_gene | abundance | v_gene
TGTGCCAGCAGTTACTCCGGACAGGGGCAACAGCCCCAGCATTTT | CASSYSGQGQQPQHF | TRBJ1-5 | TRBD1 | once | TRBV6-5
TGTGCCAGCAGCTTAGGGTCGGGAGCTTTTAATGAGCAGTTCTTC | CASSLGSGAFNEQFF | TRBJ2-1 | . | . | TRBV11-3
TGTGCCACCAGCAGAGATGGGGCGTCAGATACGCAGTATTTT | CATSRDGASDTQYF | TRBJ2-3 | . | . | TRBV15
TGCAGCTTTACCCGAGGGGAAGATACGCAGTATTTT | CSFTRGEDTQYF | TRBJ2-3 | . | . | TRBV29-1
TGTGCCAGTAGTATAGGCTCCGAGGGGGATAGCAATCAGCCCCAGCATTTT | CASSIGSEGDSNQPQHF | TRBJ1-5 | . | . | TRBV19
TGTGCCAGCTCACTTTATAGTGATAGCAATCAGCCCCAGCATTTT | CASSLYSDSNQPQHF | TRBJ1-5 | . | . | TRBV18
TGTGCCAGCAGCCAACGGTTGGGACTAGCGGGAGAGAATGAGCAGTTCTTC | CASSQRLGLAGENEQFF | TRBJ2-1 | TRBD2 | . | TRBV4-2
TGTGCCAGCAGTCCTCCTACAGGCACATCTAACTATGGCTACACCTTC | CASSPPTGTSNYGYTF | TRBJ1-2 | . | . | TRBV28
TGTGCCAGCAGCTCACACCGGGACCCGCCCTACGAGCAGTACTTC | CASSSHRDPPYEQYF | TRBJ2-7 | . | . | TRBV7-2
TGTGCCAGCAGCTTAGGGGCTAGCGGGTACGAGCAGTACTTC | CASSLGASGYEQYF | TRBJ2-7 | TRBD2 | . | TRBV11-2
TGTGCCAGCAGTAGAAGCGGGAGACACACAGATACGCAGTATTTT | CASSRSGRHTDTQYF | TRBJ2-3 | . | once | TRBV21-1
TGTGCCAGCAGTGGAACAGACAATGAGCAGTTCTTC | CASSGTDNEQFF | TRBJ2-1 | . | once | TRBV27
TGCGCCAGCAGCGGCGCCCAGAATCCGGGAACTGAAGCTTTCTTT | CASSGAQNPGTEAFF | TRBJ1-1 | . | once | TRBV5-1
TGCAGCGTTGATGAGTCCACTGAAGCTTTCTTT | CSVDESTEAFF | TRBJ1-1 | . | . | TRBV29-1
TGTGCCACCAGGAAGACAGATTACTACGAGCAGTACTTC | CATRKTDYYEQYF | TRBJ2-7 | . | . | TRBV15
TGTGCCAGCAGCTTATCCGGGGTCGGGTTTAATGAAAAACTGTTTTTT | CASSLSGVGFNEKLFF | TRBJ1-4 | . | once | TRBV7-9
TGCAGTGCTAGTCGCGGTGTGAGGGAGACCCAGTACTTC | CSASRGVRETQYF | TRBJ2-5 | . | . | TRBV20-1
TGTGCCAGCAGCCCGGGGACTAGCCGTCTCTCCTACAATGAGCAGTTCTTC | CASSPGTSRLSYNEQFF | TRBJ2-1 | TRBD2 | . | TRBV28
TGTGCCAGCAATTTTAACAGCCGTCGGGGCGAGCAGTACTTC | CASNFNSRRGEQYF | TRBJ2-7 | . | once | TRBV28
TGTGCCAGCAGCCCCCCCTTCAGCTACAATGAGCAGTTCTTC | CASSPPFSYNEQFF | TRBJ2-1 | . | once | TRBV3-1/TRBV3-2
TGTGCCAGCAGCCGATCCAACGTACAGGTGGAAGATGGCTACACCTTC | CASSRSNVQVEDGYTF | TRBJ1-2 | . | . | TRBV3-1/TRBV3-2
TGTGCCATCAGTGAGCTGGACAGGGCGTACGAGCAGTACTTC | CAISELDRAYEQYF | TRBJ2-7 | TRBD1 | . | TRBV10-3
TGTGCCAGCAGCGTTGGGTCTCAGAATCAGCCCCAGCATTTT | CASSVGSQNQPQHF | TRBJ1-5 | . | . | TRBV9
TGTGCCAGTAGTCTTAGACTAGCGGTCTACAATGAGCAGTTCTTC | CASSLRLAVYNEQFF | TRBJ2-1 | TRBD2 | . | TRBV19
TGTGCCAGCAGTTATTTAGGACTAGCAGTTGAGCAGTTCTTC | CASSYLGLAVEQFF | TRBJ2-1 | TRBD2 | . | TRBV6-5
TGTGCCAGCAGTTTATGGGGAGCAGGGGACAGGGGTGGTCAGCCCCAGCATTTT | CASSLWGAGDRGGQPQHF | TRBJ1-5 | TRBD1 | . | TRBV27
TGTGCCAGTAGTATCTTGGGAGGGGCCGGTTTGAACACTGAAGCTTTCTTT | CASSILGGAGLNTEAFF | TRBJ1-1 | . | . | TRBV19
TGTGCCAGCAGCGTGGGAGTGGCACCCTATGGCTACACCTTC | CASSVGVAPYGYTF | TRBJ1-2 | . | . | TRBV5-4
TGTGCCACCGACCCTGGGGTCCTGAGGAATTCACCCCTCCACTTT | CATDPGVLRNSPLHF | TRBJ1-6 | . | . | TRBV28
TGTGCCAGCAGCGTAGGGACTAGCGGGAAATTTGATGAGCAGTTCTTC | CASSVGTSGKFDEQFF | TRBJ2-1 | TRBD2 | . | TRBV9
TGTGCCAGCAGCCTTAGGCACGGGAACCCTAACTATGGCTACACCTTC | CASSLRHGNPNYGYTF | TRBJ1-2 | . | . | TRBV7-8
TGTGCCAGCAGCCAAGATTCAGGATTCGGGGAGCTGTTTTTT | CASSQDSGFGELFF | TRBJ2-2 | . | . | TRBV3-1/TRBV3-2
TGTGCCAGCAGCTCCACCGGGAGCTACGAGCAGTACTTC | CASSSTGSYEQYF | TRBJ2-7 | . | once | TRBV27
TGCGCCAGCAGCTTGGATGGAAGCTCCTACGAGCAGTACTTC | CASSLDGSSYEQYF | TRBJ2-7 | . | . | TRBV5-1
TGCGCCAGCAGCCCGGGAGGGCCTCCTTTTGGGGAGCTGTTTTTT | CASSPGGPPFGELFF | TRBJ2-2 | TRBD2 | . | TRBV5-1
TGTGCCAGCTCACCGGGGGGGGCCCAGCCCCAGCATTTT | CASSPGGAQPQHF | TRBJ1-5 | . | once | TRBV18
TGTGCCAGCAGCCCAACCGCGGGAGTGGCGGGGATCTCCTACAATGAGCAGTTCTTC | CASSPTAGVAGISYNEQFF | TRBJ2-1 | TRBD2 | once | TRBV28
TGTGCCAGCAGCTTGACCCCCACATTAGCACGGAACACTGAAGCTTTCTTT | CASSLTPTLARNTEAFF | TRBJ1-1 | . | . | TRBV5-4
TGCGCCAGCAGCTTGTCGGTCGGCCCCTACGAGCAGTACTTC | CASSLSVGPYEQYF | TRBJ2-7 | . | . | TRBV5-1
TGTGCCAGCAGCCAAGTCCCCACGCGTACGGGAGGGACCCAGTACTTC | CASSQVPTRTGGTQYF | TRBJ2-5 | TRBD2 | . | TRBV14
TGTGCCAGCAGCTCCATTGAGGGATCGAGATATGGCTACACCTTC | CASSSIEGSRYGYTF | TRBJ1-2 | . | once | TRBV5-4
TGTGCCAGCAGCACTACCGCCAAAAACATTCAGTACTTC | CASSTTAKNIQYF | TRBJ2-4 | . | . | TRBV5-8
TGTGCCAGCAGCTTGGGCCTAGAACTTGTGAACACCGGGGAGCTGTTTTTT | CASSLGLELVNTGELFF | TRBJ2-2 | . | . | TRBV5-5
TGCGCCAGCAGCCAGTCCACCGGGGGCAGCGAGCAGTACTTC | CASSQSTGGSEQYF | TRBJ2-7 | . | . | TRBV4-1
TGCAGCGTCCAGAGGGGGGGCGGGTACGAGCAGTACTTC | CSVQRGGGYEQYF | TRBJ2-7 | . | . | TRBV29-1
TGCAGCGTTGCCCCGGGGAGCTTCTCCTACAATGAGCAGTTCTTC | CSVAPGSFSYNEQFF | TRBJ2-1 | . | once | TRBV29-1
TGTGCCAGCAGCATCAGACGGGACTTCTCCTACAATGAGCAGTTCTTC | CASSIRRDFSYNEQFF | TRBJ2-1 | . | . | TRBV21-1
TGTGCCAGCCGGTGGGGGACTAGCGGGAGATCTGAGCAGTTCTTC | CASRWGTSGRSEQFF | TRBJ2-1 | TRBD2 | . | TRBV27
TGTGCCAGCAGCGTCAGGGTCCCCGAGCAGTACTTC | CASSVRVPEQYF | TRBJ2-7 | . | . | TRBV7-2
TGTGCCAGCATCAGTAAGGGGGTTTTTAATCAGCCCCAGCATTTT | CASISKGVFNQPQHF | TRBJ1-5 | . | . | TRBV28
TGTGCCAGCAGCTTAGATGGGCAGCCGGTCGGGTATGGCTACACCTTC | CASSLDGQPVGYGYTF | TRBJ1-2 | . | . | TRBV11-1
TGTGCCAGCAGTCCACCGGGACTAGCGGGAAGGATTTCCTACAATGAGCAGTTCTTC | CASSPPGLAGRISYNEQFF | TRBJ2-1 | TRBD2 | . | TRBV2
TGTGCCAGCAGCTCCGGGACCTCCTACGAGCAGTACTTC | CASSSGTSYEQYF | TRBJ2-7 | . | . | TRBV5-4
TGTGCCAGTAGTCGGTTACCCGGACAGGGTAATGAAAAACTGTTTTTT | CASSRLPGQGNEKLFF | TRBJ1-4 | TRBD1 | . | TRBV19
TGTGCCATCAGTGAGACCGGGCGAGTGCAGTATTTT | CAISETGRVQYF | TRBJ2-3 | . | . | TRBV10-3
TGTGCCAGCAGTTACCGGGACAGGGATACTCAGCCCCAGCATTTT | CASSYRDRDTQPQHF | TRBJ1-5 | TRBD1 | . | TRBV6-2/TRBV6-3
TGCGCCAGCAGCGAGGAGTTGCCGAAGCAGTACTTC | CASSEELPKQYF | TRBJ2-7 | . | . | TRBV5-1
TGTGCCAGCAGCTTGGCGGTGCTAGCGGGATTGGACGGGGAGCTGTTTTTT | CASSLAVLAGLDGELFF | TRBJ2-2 | TRBD2 | . | TRBV5-8